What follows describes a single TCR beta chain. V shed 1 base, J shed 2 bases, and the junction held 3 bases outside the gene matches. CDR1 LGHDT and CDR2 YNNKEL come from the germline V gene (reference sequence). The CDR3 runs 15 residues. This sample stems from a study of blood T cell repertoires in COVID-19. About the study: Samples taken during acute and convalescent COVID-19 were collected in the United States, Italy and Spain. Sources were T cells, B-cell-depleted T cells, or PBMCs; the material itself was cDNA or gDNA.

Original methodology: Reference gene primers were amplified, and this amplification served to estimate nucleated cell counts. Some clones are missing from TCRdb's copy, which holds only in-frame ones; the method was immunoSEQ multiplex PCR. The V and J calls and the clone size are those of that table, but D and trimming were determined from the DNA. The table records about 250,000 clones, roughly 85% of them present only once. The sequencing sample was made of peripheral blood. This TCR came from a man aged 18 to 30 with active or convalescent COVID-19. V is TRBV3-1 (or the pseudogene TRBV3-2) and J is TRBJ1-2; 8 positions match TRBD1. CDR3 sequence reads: CASSQVRGRNYGYTF. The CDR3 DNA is TGTGCCAGCAGCCAAGTCAGGGGGCGCAACTATGGCTACACCTTC.